Reported below is one T cell receptor (beta chain). This entry is derived from a study of cytomegalovirus exposure and HLA in healthy donors. V trimming: 6 bases; J trimming: 0 bases; junction bases outside the gene matches: 5. Germline CDR1 is MNHNS and CDR2 is SASEGT. This CDR3 spans 15 amino acids. 13 Jbeta primers and 60 Vbeta primers were used for the PCR. TCRdb's copy holds only in-frame clones and misses some; the assay was immunoSEQ multiplex PCR. There are around 150,000 clones in the sample; roughly 70% occur only once, and approximately 2.8% lies in the top ten. The sample was PBMCs. V usage is TRBV6-1 and J usage is TRBJ2-1; 7 nucleotides match TRBD1. The clonotype originates from a woman aged 35 to 49 in good health and CMV-seropositive. The CDR3 DNA reads TGTGCCAGCAGAGACCGGGACAGCTCCTACAATGAGCAGTTCTTC. This gives the protein CASRDRDSSYNEQFF.